A selection of T cell receptor beta chains follows, all from one sample in a study of cytomegalovirus exposure and HLA in healthy donors. Clones were read by immunoSEQ multiplex PCR, and TCRdb kept only the in-frame ones, dropping some. The sample shows some 78,000 clones, 60% to 80% of them seen only once. The material sequenced was PBMCs. These receptors were collected from a woman aged 45-65 years in good health and CMV-seropositive. CDR3s include the opening cysteine and the closing phenylalanine or tryptophan.

v_gene	CDR3aa
TRBV4-1	CASSQAPNEQFF
TRBV19	CASTHQFMNTEAFF
TRBV5-1	CASSLRDSTYGYTF
TRBV5-4	CASSLDPFTDTQYF
TRBV29-1	CSSGQGMDGYTF
TRBV11-1	CASTLRGTNEQFF
TRBV23-1	CASSHPTLRGANVLTF
TRBV30	CAGLAANTGELFF
TRBV12-5	CASGWRGNTEAFF
TRBV2	CASGGAPYGYTF
TRBV9	CASTRTGDKGYTF
TRBV6-5	CATRFAAGNTIYF
TRBV7-9	CASSEGGSEAPLHF
TRBV10-3	CAISGTLNEQFF
TRBV5-4	CASSLGDRRYEQYF
TRBV19	CASRAAGYGYTF
TRBV4-1	CASSQDIQVLNEQFF
TRBV30	CAWSVRRGPGDTQYF
TRBV5-5	CASSSTGTGGGRFWEYGYTF
TRBV19	CASRNNGQGDEKLFF
TRBV2	CASNSGYEQYF
TRBV27	CASSTGTGGYTEAFF
TRBV9	CASSPNPGTASGYTF
TRBV5-1	CASSFRTGNTEAFF
TRBV21-1	CASSKAGAGWNTEAFF
TRBV7-2	CASSLGGVDSFYGYTF
TRBV5-1	CASSPTQTVNYGYTF
TRBV7-6	CASSLGIGQYNEQFF
TRBV27	CASSPGLAVNEQFF
TRBV5-1	CASSFNFLTGELFF
TRBV7-9	CASSPGTGLWSTEAFF
TRBV25-1	CASSEQQGGNGYTF
TRBV6-1	CASSGLAGVPYNEQFF
TRBV10-3	CAISEREYSGSLRRGTDTQYF
TRBV5-4	CASTPGALTGATSGANVLTF